The 30 T cell receptor beta chains below were found in one sample sequenced in a study of human T cells and chemical hapten exposure. TCRdb passed the RACE reads through MiXCR, listing each CDR3 protein once. The sample holds 62,000 or so distinct CDR3 sequences, roughly 9.8% seen once. Time point noted: pre-sensitization, week 0. Regarding treatment: therapeutic diphenylcyclopropenone sensitization with weekly scalp DPC. The sample was whole blood, taken in connection with sensitization to the hapten diphenylcyclopropenone (DPC). All receptors derive from a woman aged 50 to 60 with alopecia areata. Some clones in this sample may be carry-over from other donors' samples.

This clonotype has a handful of counts. V is TRBV4-3 and J is TRBJ2-1, with TRBD2 as a possible D gene (5 bases). V shed 1 base and J shed 6 bases, with 13 bases lying between them. The germline CDR1 and CDR2 sequences are LGHNA and YSLEER. CDR3 length: 15 amino acids. The CDR3 region is CASSQGTGLSNEQFF. The DNA for the CDR3 is TGCGCCAGCAGCCAAGGGACTGGCCTCTCCAATGAGCAGTTCTTC.

This clonotype was recorded once. A much bigger clone sits one base away, suggesting this may be a read error. J is TRBJ2-1 and V is TRBV7-7; 7 nucleotides line up with TRBD2. The CDR3 covers 14 residues. Germline assignment: CDR1 SSHAT and CDR2 FNYEAQ (reference sequence). CDR3 amino acids: CASSPGLLYNEQLF. CDR3 sequence (DNA): TGTGCTAGCAGCCCGGGACTACTCTACAATGAGCAGTTATTC.

This clonotype was detected many times. The J gene is TRBJ2-7, the V gene TRBV29-1; D not certain. The CDR3 runs 12 residues. Deletions cut 4 bases from V and 2 bases from J, with 9 bases between. In germline, CDR1 is SQVTM, CDR2 ANQGSEA. CDR3 in DNA: TGCAGCGTTGGCAGGACCACCTACGAGCAGTACTTC. This translates into CSVGRTTYEQYF.

This clonotype was detected ten times or more. The rearrangement uses TRBV29-1 and TRBJ2-5, with TRBD1 as a possible D gene (5 bases). CDR1 SQVTM and CDR2 ANQGSEA come from the germline V gene. V lost 7 bases to trimming and J lost 4 bases, with 19 bases between them. The CDR3 runs to 14 residues. The CDR3 bases are TGCAGCGCCTCAAAAGGTCAGGGTTCAGAGACCCAGTACTTC. Translation gives CSASKGQGSETQYF.

This clonotype was detected only a few times. This chain connects TRBV28 to TRBJ1-6, with 8 bases identical to TRBD1. The CDR3 is made up of 13 amino acids. The germline V gene encodes CDR1 MDHEN and CDR2 SYDVKM. With 5 bases clipped from V and 10 bases from J, the junction kept 4 bases outside the gene matches. The CDR3 region has the DNA TGTGCCAGCAGTGGGACAGGTCGATCACCCCTCCACTTT. Translation gives CASSGTGRSPLHF.

The V and J genes are TRBV12-3 or TRBV12-4 and TRBJ2-7; maybe TRBD2 (5 bases). CDR3 length: 14 amino acids. V lost 3 bases and J lost 2, with 11 bases in between. The CDR3 protein is CASSFPASTYEQYF. CDR3 DNA sequence: TGTGCCAGCAGTTTCCCCGCTAGCACCTACGAGCAGTACTTC.

In its sample, this clonotype was seen many times. The chain couples TRBV20-1 to TRBJ2-1; D unresolved. V lost 2 bases and J 5 bases, leaving 4 bases between the germline ends. This CDR3 region has 11 residues. Germline V gene lookup returns CDR1 DFQATT and CDR2 SNEGSKA (reference sequence). CDR3 sequence: CSARSDNEQFF. The CDR3 nucleotides are TGCAGTGCTAGATCGGACAATGAGCAGTTCTTC.

This clonotype has ten or more counts. The chain employs TRBV6-6 and TRBJ2-2; 12 bases are a match to TRBD1. This CDR3 comprises 15 residues. Per germline, CDR1 MNHNY and CDR2 SVGAGI (reference sequence). J lost 4 bases, V lost 7 bases, and 4 bases had no gene match. CDR3 bases: TGTGCCAGCATCTCGGGACAGGGGGCCACCGGGGAGCTGTTTTTT. Its protein product is CASISGQGATGELFF.

This clonotype was seen a few times. CDR3 coding DNA: TGTGCCAGCTCACCACGCTCGCCGGGGTACGAGCAGTACTTC. Translation gives CASSPRSPGYEQYF. V usage is TRBV18 and J usage is TRBJ2-7; weak D call: TRBD2 (5 bases). This CDR3 is built from 14 residues. Germline V gene data show CDR1 as KGHSH and CDR2 as LQKENI. Trimming took off 1 base at V and 4 bases at J, with 11 bases between the two ends.

This clonotype was found a few times. The chain uses TRBV18 and TRBJ2-1; a weak D match, TRBD2 (5 bases). The germline V and J ends were trimmed by 0 bases and 5 bases, with 8 bases remaining between them. From germline, CDR1 is KGHSH and CDR2 LQKENI. This CDR3 is 14 amino acids long. The CDR3 loop is CASSPPVGDNEQFF. The CDR3 bases are TGTGCCAGCTCACCACCGGTCGGGGACAATGAGCAGTTCTTC.

This clonotype occurred many times. The V and J genes are TRBV9 and TRBJ1-1, with TRBD1 matching 9 bases. The J segment lost 0 bases and the V segment lost 4 bases, leaving 10 bases of the junction unmatched. The CDR3 contains 17 residues. Germline lookup yields CDR1 SGDLS and CDR2 YYNGEE. The DNA for the CDR3 is TGTGCCAGCAGCCCTCGTCCCGGGACAGGGATGAACACTGAAGCTTTCTTT. Translated, it gives CASSPRPGTGMNTEAFF.

This clonotype was seen only a few times. The V call is TRBV19, the J call TRBJ2-7; D is perhaps TRBD1 or TRBD2 (5 bases each). The length of the CDR3 is 17 residues. Germline CDR1 reads LNHDA; CDR2 reads SQIVND (reference sequence). V was clipped by 5 bases and J by 2 bases, with 22 bases between them. CDR3 sequence reads: CASSPIRDHPSPYEQYF. As DNA, the CDR3 is TGTGCCAGTAGTCCTATCCGGGACCACCCATCGCCCTACGAGCAGTACTTC.

Here the CDR3 DNA reads TGTGCCAGCAGTCCCAGGCCGGGACAGGCCCTTAGGGGCAATCAGCCCCAGCATTTT. Protein sequence: CASSPRPGQALRGNQPQHF. This chain links TRBV27 with TRBJ1-5; TRBD1 matches at 8 bases. This CDR3 contains 19 residues. The V and J ends lost 5 bases and 2 bases, in that order; junction bases with no gene match: 17. Germline V gene sequence: CDR1 MNHEY, CDR2 SMNVEV (reference sequence).

The rearrangement uses TRBV19 and TRBJ1-1, with no clear D. The V end was cut by 9 bases, the J end by 1 base, with 15 bases between. Germline loops: CDR1 LNHDA, CDR2 SQIVND (reference sequence). This CDR3 has 14 amino acids. The CDR3 DNA is TGTGCCAGCAAAATTTTCCAGCCGAACACTGAAGCTTTCTTT. Protein sequence: CASKIFQPNTEAFF.

The CDR3 nucleotides are TGCAGCGTTCTACATAGACTTAGCTCCTACAATGAGCAGTTCTTC. Amino acid sequence: CSVLHRLSSYNEQFF. The chain links TRBV29-1 to TRBJ2-1; unclear D gene. The CDR3 is 15 amino acids. V lost 5 bases to trimming and J lost 0 bases, with 14 bases between them. Germline V lookup: CDR1 SQVTM, CDR2 ANQGSEA.

This clonotype was detected many times. The gene calls are TRBV25-1 and TRBJ1-6, with D perhaps matching TRBD1 (5 bases). Trimming removed 1 base from V and 6 bases from J, with 19 bases in between. The CDR3 loop spans 18 amino acids. Germline V lookup: CDR1 MGHDK, CDR2 SYGVNS. CDR3 loop: CASSESWGAAPLNSPLHF. The CDR3, as DNA: TGTGCCAGCAGTGAATCCTGGGGCGCGGCCCCGCTTAATTCACCCCTCCACTTT.

This sequence joins TRBV7-2 and TRBJ2-3, with no clear D. V lost 4 bases and J 6 bases, leaving 17 bases between the germline ends. Germline CDR1 SGHTA, CDR2 FQGNSA. CDR3 length equals 15 residues. CDR3 protein: CASSWSRGTWDTQYF. The CDR3 DNA follows: TGTGCCAGCAGCTGGTCTAGAGGTACCTGGGATACGCAGTATTTT.

The genes are TRBV20-1 and TRBJ2-7; D not certain. The CDR3 runs to 13 residues. Looked up from germline, CDR1 is DFQATT and CDR2 is SNEGSKA (reference sequence). Trimming removed 5 bases at V and 4 bases at J, with 15 bases between. The CDR3 nucleotides are TGCAGTGCTCCTTTGTCCAGGTCGTACGAGCAGTACTTC. It specifies CSAPLSRSYEQYF.

This clonotype was observed many times. The CDR3 loop is CASSYQTGRNQPQHF. CDR3 sequence (DNA): TGTGCCAGCAGTTACCAGACAGGGAGGAATCAGCCCCAGCATTTT. This rearrangement joins TRBV12-3 or TRBV12-4 to TRBJ1-5, with TRBD1 matching 7 bases. V lost 4 bases and J lost 4; bases outside the gene matches: 7. The CDR3 consists of 15 residues.

This clonotype was seen only a few times. The chain employs TRBV29-1 and TRBJ1-4; 12 bases fit TRBD1. This CDR3 is 15 amino acids long. The trim removed 4 bases at V and 4 bases at J, leaving 4 bases unmatched. The germline gives CDR1 SQVTM, CDR2 ANQGSEA. CDR3 loop: CSVGDRGRRNEKLFF. The CDR3 DNA is TGCAGCGTTGGGGACAGGGGGCGCCGTAATGAAAAACTGTTTTTT.

The table lists this clonotype with many counts. The chain couples TRBV7-6 to TRBJ2-1; 11 nucleotides match TRBD1. Trimming removed 5 bases from V and 7 bases from J; junction bases left unmatched: 7. Germline V lookup: CDR1 SGHVS, CDR2 FNYEAQ. The CDR3 sequence is 15 residues long. CDR3 nucleotides: TGTGCCAGCAGCCTCGGACAGGGGGCGCAAAATGAGCAGTTCTTC. It specifies CASSLGQGAQNEQFF. Variable domain in full (rest from reference TRBV7-6 and TRBJ2-1): GAGVSQSPRYKVTKRGQDVALRCDPISGHVSLYWYRQALGQGPEFLTYFNYEAQQDKSGLPNDRFSAERPEGSISTLTIQRTEQRDSAMYRCASSLGQGAQNEQFFGPGTRLTVL.

This clonotype was seen a handful of times. The chain combines TRBV6-5 with TRBJ2-2; the D call may be TRBD1 or TRBD2 (6 bases each). The V and J ends lost 6 bases and 6 bases respectively, with 14 bases between them. Germline V lookup: CDR1 MNHEY, CDR2 SVGAGI. This CDR3 comprises 14 residues. CDR3 region: CASSPFGGPGELFF. CDR3 coding DNA: TGTGCCAGCAGCCCGTTTGGGGGGCCCGGGGAGCTGTTTTTT.

The V gene is TRBV7-2, the J gene TRBJ1-3; tentatively, D is TRBD1 (6 bases). V was pared by 3 bases and J by 0 bases, with 9 bases between. Germline CDR1 is SGHTA and CDR2 is FQGNSA. This CDR3 has 15 amino acids. CDR3 nucleotides: TGTGCCAGCAGCTTCGGACAGATCTCTGGAAACACCATATATTTT. It specifies CASSFGQISGNTIYF.

The chain joins TRBV7-2 to TRBJ1-2; the D gene is possibly TRBD1 (5 bases). There are 15 residues in the CDR3. Trimming took 3 bases from V and 4 from J, leaving 15 bases between them. In germline, CDR1 is SGHTA, CDR2 FQGNSA. CDR3 loop: CASSFFTLGVYGYTF. The CDR3 nucleotides read TGTGCCAGCAGCTTTTTTACTCTGGGGGTCTATGGCTACACCTTC.

A word on this clonotype: A much larger clone differs by one base, so this may be a read error. The gene calls are TRBV7-8 and TRBJ1-4; D gene uncertain. CDR3 length: 16 amino acids. Germline CDR1 SGHVS, CDR2 FQNEAQ. CDR3 DNA: TGTGCCAGCAGCTCCAGGCGGGCAGGCTACAATGGAAAACTGTTTTTT. This encodes CASSSRRAGYNGKLFF.

In this sample, this clonotype turned up many times. The chain has TRBV5-6 and TRBJ2-7, with a weak D call TRBD1 (5 bases). CDR1 SGHDT and CDR2 YYEEEE come from the germline V gene. There are 12 residues in the CDR3. Trimming shortened V by 0 bases and J by 5 bases, and 6 bases separated the two germline ends. The DNA of the CDR3 is TGTGCCAGCAGCTTGGTAGGGGACGAGCAGTACTTC. The encoded protein is CASSLVGDEQYF.

This clonotype has more than one count but fewer than ten. The rearrangement joins TRBV3-1 to TRBJ2-1; 11 bases line up with TRBD2. Germline assignment: CDR1 LGHDT and CDR2 YNNKEL (reference sequence). The CDR3 covers 15 residues. Losses at the gene ends were 4 bases for V and 6 bases for J; bases not matched to a gene: 5. The CDR3 here is CASSRTSGSGNEQFF. The CDR3, as DNA: TGTGCCAGCAGCCGAACTAGCGGGAGCGGCAATGAGCAGTTCTTC.

This clonotype showed up many times. The CDR3 bases are TGTGCCAGCAGTTTAGCCAGGGGCACGCTGGGAGGCACTGAAGCTTTCTTT. Translation: CASSLARGTLGGTEAFF. V is TRBV12-3 or TRBV12-4 and J is TRBJ1-1; TRBD1 might be the D (6 bases). CDR3 length: 17 residues. The V end lost 0 bases, the J end lost 4 bases, and 18 bases lay between the germline ends.

This clonotype has a count of ten or more. The rearrangement joins TRBV20-1 to TRBJ1-2, with 7 nucleotides matching TRBD1. The trim removed 4 bases at V and 6 bases at J, leaving 8 bases unmatched. The CDR3 is 13 amino acids. Germline loops: CDR1 DFQATT, CDR2 SNEGSKA (reference sequence). CDR3 DNA: TGCAGTGCTATCGGCTCAGGGGGAAATGGCTACACCTTC. It yields the protein CSAIGSGGNGYTF.

This clonotype showed up many times. The chain is built from TRBV5-1 and TRBJ2-7; D not resolved. The CDR3 consists of 11 residues. V lost 4 bases, J lost 7 bases, and 9 bases lay in between. Germline-derived CDR1 and CDR2 are SGHRS and YFSETQ. The CDR3 coding sequence is TGCGCCAGCAGCGCCCTTCGGGAGCAGTACTTC. This encodes CASSALREQYF.